One sample yielded the 19 T cell receptor beta chains listed below, sequenced in a study of blood T cell repertoires in COVID-19. Assay: immunoSEQ multiplex PCR; the TCRdb copy retains only in-frame clones and omits some. The sample lists 190,000 or so clones, around 87% occurring once. Sequenced sample: peripheral blood. Every receptor here comes from a man in his 60s who had recovered from COVID-19.

The chain combines TRBV6-2 or TRBV6-3 with TRBJ2-3; 11 positions match TRBD1. CDR1 and CDR2 from the germline V gene are MNHEY and SVGEGT. J gave up 4 bases and V 0 bases, and 6 bases lay outside the gene matches. CDR3 length: 17 amino acids. The CDR3, as DNA: TGTGCCAGCAGTTACTCGACAGGACAGGGGGCCGCAGATACGCAGTATTTT. Translating it yields CASSYSTGQGAADTQYF.

The chain recombines TRBV6-2 or TRBV6-3 with TRBJ1-2; a weak D match, TRBD1 (6 bases). V lost 2 bases, J lost 6 bases, and 13 bases lay in between. Germline CDR1 and CDR2: MNHEY and SVGEGT. The CDR3 has 14 residues. The CDR3 here is CASSYPAQGNGYTF. CDR3 DNA: TGTGCCAGCAGTTACCCGGCCCAGGGGAATGGCTACACCTTC.

This clone was counted a single time. The V gene is TRBV28, the J gene TRBJ1-3; 7 bases agree with TRBD1. This CDR3 has 17 residues. The germline V gene has CDR1 MDHEN and CDR2 SYDVKM. Trimming cost V 4 bases and J 4 bases; bases outside gene matches: 13. CDR3 amino acids: CASSSPRTGRFGNTIYF. For the CDR3, the DNA is TGTGCCAGCAGTTCGCCCCGGACAGGCCGGTTCGGAAACACCATATATTTT. The entire variable domain, with the rest obtained from reference TRBV28 and TRBJ1-3, is as follows: DVKVTQSSRYLVKRTGEKVFLECVQDMDHENMFWYRQDPGLGLRLIYFSYDVKMKEKGDIPEGYSVSREKKERFSLILESASTNQTSMYLCASSSPRTGRFGNTIYFGEGSWLTVV.

The chain uses TRBV3-1 (or the pseudogene TRBV3-2) and TRBJ2-7, with 9 bases aligning to TRBD2. Germline CDR1 LGHDT, CDR2 YNNKEL (reference sequence). The CDR3 is made up of 15 amino acids. With V trimmed by 4 bases and J by 3 bases, 7 bases remained unmatched. CDR3 nucleotides: TGTGCCAGCAGCCCTCGGTTAGCGGGAGTCTACGAGCAGTACTTC. This sequence encodes CASSPRLAGVYEQYF.

The rearrangement joins TRBV28 to TRBJ1-2; 9 nucleotides align to TRBD1. With 5 bases clipped from V and 2 bases from J, the junction kept 9 bases outside the gene matches. Per the germline V gene, CDR1 is MDHEN and CDR2 is SYDVKM. This CDR3 has 16 amino acids. The CDR3: CASSREAQGANYGYTF. CDR3 nucleotides: TGTGCCAGCAGTCGAGAAGCACAGGGGGCAAACTATGGCTACACCTTC.

This sequence joins TRBV7-2 and TRBJ2-7; D is undetermined. The CDR3 is 11 residues long. The V gene lost 8 bases and the J gene lost 3 bases, with 8 bases spanning the gap. Germline assignment: CDR1 SGHTA and CDR2 FQGNSA. CDR3 in DNA: TGTGCCAGCTCCCCCCTCTACGAGCAGTACTTC. It yields the protein CASSPLYEQYF.

V and J are TRBV19 and TRBJ1-2, with D possibly matching TRBD1 (6 bases). Germline loops: CDR1 LNHDA, CDR2 SQIVND (reference sequence). Trimming shortened V by 7 bases and J by 6 bases, and 12 bases separated the two germline ends. The CDR3 covers 12 residues. The CDR3 sequence: CASTGQTNGYTF. CDR3 coding DNA: TGTGCCAGTACAGGACAGACGAATGGCTACACCTTC.

The chain recombines TRBV7-2 with TRBJ1-6; no clear D gene. V dropped 2 bases and J dropped 7 bases, with 9 bases sitting between them. This CDR3 contains 14 residues. Germline V gives CDR1 SGHTA, CDR2 FQGNSA. The CDR3 sequence is CASSLLNTNSPLHF. In DNA, the CDR3 is TGTGCCAGCAGCTTATTGAACACCAATTCACCCCTCCACTTT.

The chain has TRBV10-3 and TRBJ1-2, with TRBD1 matching over 7 bases. Per germline, CDR1 ENHRY and CDR2 SYGVKD. The CDR3 is 13 residues long. Trimming cost V 9 bases and J 4 bases; bases outside gene matches: 8. As DNA, the CDR3 is TGTGCCATTGGCGGGACAGACCCCTATGGCTACACCTTC. It encodes CAIGGTDPYGYTF.

The chain combines TRBV7-2 with TRBJ2-7; 9 positions agree with TRBD1. This CDR3 has 14 amino acids. V trimming: 5 bases; J trimming: 2 bases; junction bases outside the gene matches: 4. In germline, CDR1 is SGHTA, CDR2 FQGNSA. Here the CDR3 reads CASSKDRGAYEQYF. Here the CDR3 DNA reads TGTGCCAGCAGCAAGGACAGGGGCGCCTACGAGCAGTACTTC.

The chain recombines TRBV7-9 with TRBJ1-2, with D perhaps matching TRBD1 (6 bases). This CDR3 is built from 14 residues. Trimming removed 7 bases from V and 4 bases from J, with 16 bases in between. Germline V gives CDR1 SEHNR, CDR2 FQNEAQ (reference sequence). The CDR3 protein is CASTPWGPFYGYTF. CDR3 sequence (DNA): TGTGCCAGCACCCCCTGGGGGCCTTTCTATGGCTACACCTTC.

V and J are TRBV11-2 and TRBJ2-5; TRBD2 aligns across 9 bases. CDR3 length equals 13 residues. Losses at the gene ends were 4 bases for V and 13 bases for J; bases not matched to a gene: 10. The germline CDR1 and CDR2 sequences are SGHAT and FQNNGV. In DNA form, the CDR3 reads TGTGCCAGCAGCTCCCCGGGGGCGGGGGGGCGGTACTTC. Translation gives CASSSPGAGGRYF. Full variable domain (rest looked up from reference TRBV11-2 and TRBJ2-5): EAGVAQSPRYKIIEKRQSVAFWCNPISGHATLYWYQQILGQGPKLLIQFQNNGVVDDSQLPKDRFSAERLKGVDSTLKIQPAKLEDSAVYLCASSSPGAGGRYFGPGTRLLVL.

V usage is TRBV27 and J usage is TRBJ2-2; 9 bases agree with TRBD2. V dropped 5 bases and J dropped 1; count of bases not matched to a gene: 2. There are 15 residues in the CDR3. Germline V gene sequence: CDR1 MNHEY, CDR2 SMNVEV (reference sequence). CDR3 in amino acids: CASSLTSGNTGELFF. Written as DNA, the CDR3 is TGTGCCAGCAGTCTGACTAGCGGGAACACCGGGGAGCTGTTTTTT.

The chain carries TRBV4-3 and TRBJ1-6; possible D gene TRBD1, 5 bases. The CDR3 is 16 residues long. Germline V gene data show CDR1 as LGHNA and CDR2 as YSLEER. The V gene lost 4 bases and the J gene lost 0 bases, with 10 bases spanning the gap. For the CDR3, the DNA is TGCGCCAGCAGCCCCAGGGTGAGCTCCTATAATTCACCCCTCCACTTT. This gives the protein CASSPRVSSYNSPLHF.

The chain uses TRBV28 and TRBJ2-7, with D possibly TRBD1 on 5 matching bases. Germline V gene lookup returns CDR1 MDHEN and CDR2 SYDVKM. The CDR3 consists of 15 residues. Between the trimmed V and J ends, which lost 4 bases and 4 bases, there was a span of 17 bases. The CDR3 loop is CASSYSRTFTYEQYF. The CDR3 nucleotides read TGTGCCAGCAGTTATTCCCGGACATTTACTTACGAGCAGTACTTC.

The chain links TRBV5-4 to TRBJ2-1, with TRBD1 identical over 10 bases. Trimming at V came to 4 bases and at J to 3 bases, leaving 1 base not matched to a gene. The CDR3 has 14 residues. The germline V gene encodes CDR1 SGHNT and CDR2 YYREEE (reference sequence). The CDR3 DNA is TGTGCCAGCAGCGGACAGGGGGGCTACAATGAGCAGTTCTTC. Its protein is CASSGQGGYNEQFF.

The genes are TRBV15 and TRBJ1-2; 8 bases match TRBD1. The CDR3 loop spans 15 amino acids. In germline, CDR1 is LNHNV, CDR2 YYDKDF (reference sequence). V trimming: 0 bases; J trimming: 7 bases; junction bases outside the gene matches: 7. The CDR3 coding sequence is TGTGCCACCAGCAGAGATCCTGGACAGGGATTTGGCTACACCTTC. This sequence encodes CATSRDPGQGFGYTF.

This sequence joins TRBV6-2 or TRBV6-3 and TRBJ2-5; maybe TRBD2 (6 bases). This CDR3 has 15 residues. The germline V gene encodes CDR1 MNHEY and CDR2 SVGEGT. Trimming removed 2 bases at V and 5 bases at J, with 15 bases between. CDR3 sequence reads: CASSYGGAGRETQYF. The CDR3 region has the DNA TGTGCCAGCAGTTACGGAGGGGCGGGGCGGGAGACCCAGTACTTC.

V gene TRBV12-3 or TRBV12-4 combines with J gene TRBJ2-4, with D possibly TRBD1 on 6 matching bases. This CDR3 spans 12 amino acids. The ends were cut back, 7 bases at V and 6 bases at J, with 10 bases in the middle. This CDR3 reads CASTRRGNIQYF. In DNA, the CDR3 is TGTGCCAGCACACGCAGGGGAAACATTCAGTACTTC.